These 12 T cell receptor beta chains share one sample of origin, sequenced in a study of blood T cell repertoires in COVID-19. Profiling relied on immunoSEQ multiplex PCR, and the TCRdb table lists in-frame clones only, not all of them. This table has around 90,000 clones, 75% to 90% appearing once. Sequences were obtained from peripheral blood. Receptor source: a male donor with acute or convalescent COVID-19.

The V and J genes are TRBV2 and TRBJ2-1; tentative D call: TRBD2 (5 bases). V was trimmed by 4 bases and J by 0 bases, leaving 13 bases between them. The CDR3 runs to 16 residues. Germline V gene sequence: CDR1 SNHLY, CDR2 FYNNEI. The CDR3 coding sequence is TGTGCCAGCAGTGTGCTAGCTTCGGTCTCCTACAATGAGCAGTTCTTC. This sequence encodes CASSVLASVSYNEQFF.

CDR3 nucleotides: TGCGCCAGCAGCTTGGCCGGGGGTGGAGCTTTCTTT. Translated, it gives CASSLAGGGAFF. The chain recombines TRBV5-1 with TRBJ1-1, with D possibly being TRBD1 (5 bases). The CDR3 contains 12 residues. Germline values: CDR1 SGHRS, CDR2 YFSETQ. The germline V and J ends were trimmed by 0 bases and 10 bases, with 10 bases remaining between them.

V gene TRBV21-1 combines with J gene TRBJ1-3; the table gives TRBD1 as D, unverified against the DNA. TRBV21-1 is classified as a pseudogene. This CDR3 contains 16 residues. The CDR3 reads CASSKADTVSGNTIYF. The CDR3 nucleotides read TGTGCCAGCAGCAAAGCGGACACGGTATCTGGAAACACCATATATTTT.

The rearrangement uses TRBV5-4 and TRBJ1-4; TRBD1 might be the D (5 bases). From germline, CDR1 is SGHNT and CDR2 YYREEE (reference sequence). CDR3 length: 14 residues. Trimming took 4 bases from V and 0 from J, leaving 7 bases between them. CDR3 bases: TGTGCCAGCAGCCTAGGGGCAACTAATGAAAAACTGTTTTTT. It yields the protein CASSLGATNEKLFF.

The CDR3: CASSLNTEAFF. In DNA, the CDR3 is TGTGCCAGCAGCCTTAACACTGAAGCTTTCTTT. This chain joins TRBV5-4 and TRBJ1-1; D gene uncertain. The V gene lost 4 bases and the J gene lost 2 bases, with 3 bases spanning the gap. Germline-derived CDR1 and CDR2 are SGHNT and YYREEE (reference sequence). CDR3 size: 11 residues.

The rearrangement joins TRBV4-2 to TRBJ1-1, with 7 bases fitting TRBD1. CDR1 is LGHNA and CDR2 is YNFKEQ in the germline V gene. V trimming: 3 bases; J trimming: 1 base; junction bases outside the gene matches: 2. The CDR3 spans 14 residues. The CDR3 loop is CASSQRTGNTEAFF. In nucleotides, the CDR3 is TGTGCCAGCAGCCAGAGGACAGGGAACACTGAAGCTTTCTTT.

This clone was found a few times. V is TRBV7-2 and J is TRBJ1-4; 8 nucleotides line up with TRBD1. Per germline, CDR1 SGHTA and CDR2 FQGNSA. J gave up 8 bases and V 4 bases, and 9 bases lay outside the gene matches. This CDR3 is built from 15 residues. CDR3 coding DNA: TGTGCCAGCAGCTACCAGACAGGGGTTGGGGAAAAACTGTTTTTT. This translates into CASSYQTGVGEKLFF.

In nucleotides, the CDR3 is TGTGCCAGCAGCTTGCGGAGCTCTGGAAACACCATATATTTT. It translates to CASSLRSSGNTIYF. This chain connects TRBV11-2 to TRBJ1-3; no clear D gene. The V end was cut by 3 bases, the J end by 0 bases, with 6 bases between. Germline CDR1 is SGHAT and CDR2 is FQNNGV. The CDR3 is 14 amino acids.

V is TRBV18 and J is TRBJ1-4, with 8 nucleotides matching TRBD1. The CDR3 is made up of 13 amino acids. The germline gives CDR1 KGHSH, CDR2 LQKENI. V gave up 3 bases and J gave up 7 bases; unmatched junction bases: 1. The CDR3 spells CASSPGQGEKLFF. The CDR3, as DNA: TGTGCCAGCTCACCCGGACAGGGTGAAAAACTGTTTTTT. The full variable domain, with the rest looked up from reference TRBV18 and TRBJ1-4, is NAGVMQNPRHLVRRRGQEARLRCSPMKGHSHVYWYRQLPEEGLKFMVYLQKENIIDESGMPKERFSAEFPKEGPSILRIQQVVRGDSAAYFCASSPGQGEKLFFGSGTQLSVL.

This clone was seen only once. This chain connects TRBV5-1 to TRBJ1-5; TRBD1 is a possible D gene (5 bases). The V gene's germline CDR1 is SGHRS and CDR2 YFSETQ. The CDR3 is 16 residues long. The germline V and J ends were trimmed by 0 bases and 3 bases, with 13 bases remaining between them. CDR3 region: CASSLAPSGDNQPQHF. As DNA, the CDR3 is TGCGCCAGCAGCTTGGCCCCCTCGGGGGACAATCAGCCCCAGCATTTT.

The V gene is TRBV5-4, the J gene TRBJ1-6, with TRBD1 matching over 9 bases. The CDR3 sequence is 15 residues long. The germline gives CDR1 SGHNT, CDR2 YYREEE (reference sequence). Trimming cost V 0 bases and J 7 bases; bases outside gene matches: 2. The chain's CDR3 is CASSLGQGGNSPLHF. CDR3 bases: TGTGCCAGCAGCTTGGGACAGGGGGGAAATTCACCCCTCCACTTT.

In its sample, this clone was seen a few times. This chain connects TRBV6-2 or TRBV6-3 to TRBJ2-5; 9 bases align to TRBD2. The germline CDR1 and CDR2 sequences are MNHEY and SVGEGT. V dropped 0 bases and J dropped 3; count of bases not matched to a gene: 11. The CDR3 runs to 18 residues. The CDR3 DNA is TGTGCCAGCAGTTACTCCTTCAGCGGGGGGCCTCTAGAAGAGACCCAGTACTTC. Translating gives CASSYSFSGGPLEETQYF.